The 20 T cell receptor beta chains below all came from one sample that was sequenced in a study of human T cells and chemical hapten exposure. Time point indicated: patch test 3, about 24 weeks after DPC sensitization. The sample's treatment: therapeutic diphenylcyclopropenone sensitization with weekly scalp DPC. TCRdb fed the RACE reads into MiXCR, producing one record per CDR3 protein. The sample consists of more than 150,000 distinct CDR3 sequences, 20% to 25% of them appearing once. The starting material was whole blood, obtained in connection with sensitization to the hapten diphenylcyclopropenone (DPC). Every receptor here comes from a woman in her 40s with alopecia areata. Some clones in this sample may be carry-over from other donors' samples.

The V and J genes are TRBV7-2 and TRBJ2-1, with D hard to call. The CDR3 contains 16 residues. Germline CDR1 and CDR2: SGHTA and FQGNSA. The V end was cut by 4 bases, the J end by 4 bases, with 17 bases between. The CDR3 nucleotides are TGTGCCAGCAGCTCAAGCGTCCCCGTTTCATACAATGAGCAGTTCTTC. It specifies CASSSSVPVSYNEQFF.

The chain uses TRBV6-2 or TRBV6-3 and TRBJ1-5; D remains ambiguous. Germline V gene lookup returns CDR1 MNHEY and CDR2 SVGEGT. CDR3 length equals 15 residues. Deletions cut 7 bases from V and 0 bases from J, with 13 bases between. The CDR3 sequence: CASTLEGVSNQPQHF. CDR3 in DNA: TGTGCCAGCACCCTCGAGGGCGTTAGCAATCAGCCCCAGCATTTT.

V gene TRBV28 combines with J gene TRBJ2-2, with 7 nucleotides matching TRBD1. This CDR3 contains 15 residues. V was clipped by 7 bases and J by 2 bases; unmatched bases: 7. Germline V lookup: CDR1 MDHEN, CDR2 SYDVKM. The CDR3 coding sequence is TGTGCCAGCACCCTGGGACAGACAAACACCGGGGAGCTGTTTTTT. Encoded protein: CASTLGQTNTGELFF.

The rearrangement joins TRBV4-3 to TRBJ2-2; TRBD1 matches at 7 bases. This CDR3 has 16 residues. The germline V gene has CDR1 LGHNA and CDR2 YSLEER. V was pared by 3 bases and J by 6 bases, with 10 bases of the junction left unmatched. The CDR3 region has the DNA TGCGCCAGCAGCCAGGCCACCGGGACAGCCCCCGGGGAGCTGTTTTTT. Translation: CASSQATGTAPGELFF.

The CDR3 DNA reads as TGCAGTGCTAGAGATTTCCTAGCGGGAGGGTCGAGCTACGAGCAGTACTTC. It translates to CSARDFLAGGSSYEQYF. V is TRBV20-1 and J is TRBJ2-7, with 12 bases aligning to TRBD2. Germline CDR1 and CDR2: DFQATT and SNEGSKA (reference sequence). V lost 0 bases and J lost 3; bases outside the gene matches: 9. CDR3 length equals 17 residues.

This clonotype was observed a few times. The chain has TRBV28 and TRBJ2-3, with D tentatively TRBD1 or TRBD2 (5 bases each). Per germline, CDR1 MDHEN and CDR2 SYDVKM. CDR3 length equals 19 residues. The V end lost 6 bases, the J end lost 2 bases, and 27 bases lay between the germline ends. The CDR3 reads CASSPPWGSPTVPTDTQYF. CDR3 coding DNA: TGTGCCAGCAGCCCGCCGTGGGGGTCTCCCACCGTCCCCACAGATACGCAGTATTTT.

Here the CDR3 DNA reads TGTGCCAGCAGCCGACTAGCGGGAGCCGAGCAGTACTTC. Translating gives CASSRLAGAEQYF. V and J are TRBV9 and TRBJ2-7; 12 nucleotides align to TRBD2. The CDR3 contains 13 residues. Germline CDR1 and CDR2: SGDLS and YYNGEE. V shed 4 bases and J 6 bases; nucleotides not matched to a gene: 2.

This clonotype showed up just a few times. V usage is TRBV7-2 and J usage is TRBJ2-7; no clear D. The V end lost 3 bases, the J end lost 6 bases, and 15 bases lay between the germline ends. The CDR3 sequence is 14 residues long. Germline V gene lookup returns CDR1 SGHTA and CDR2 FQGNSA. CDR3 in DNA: TGTGCCAGCAGCTTCAGCCGGCTCCAGAGCGAGCAGTACTTC. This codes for CASSFSRLQSEQYF. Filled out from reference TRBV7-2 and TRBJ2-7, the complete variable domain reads GAGVSQSPSNKVTEKGKDVELRCDPISGHTALYWYRQSLGQGLEFLIYFQGNSAPDKSGLPSDRFSAERTGGSVSTLTIQRTQQEDSAVYLCASSFSRLQSEQYFGPGTRLTVT.

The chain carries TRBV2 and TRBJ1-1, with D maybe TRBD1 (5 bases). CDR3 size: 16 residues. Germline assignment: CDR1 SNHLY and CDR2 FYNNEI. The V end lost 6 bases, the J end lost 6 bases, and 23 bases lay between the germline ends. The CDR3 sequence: CASRVRGVGNYAEAFF. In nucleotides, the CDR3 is TGTGCCAGCAGGGTTCGAGGGGTAGGAAATTACGCTGAAGCTTTCTTT.

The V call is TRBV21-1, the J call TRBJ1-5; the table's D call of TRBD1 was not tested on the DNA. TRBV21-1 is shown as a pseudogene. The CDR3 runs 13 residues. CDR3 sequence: CASSRGQARPQHF. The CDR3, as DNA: TGTGCCAGCAGCAGAGGACAGGCCAGGCCCCAGCATTTT.

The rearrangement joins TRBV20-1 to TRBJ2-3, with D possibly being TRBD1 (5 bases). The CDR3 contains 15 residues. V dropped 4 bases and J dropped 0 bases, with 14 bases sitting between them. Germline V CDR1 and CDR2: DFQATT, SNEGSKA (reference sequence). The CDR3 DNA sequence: TGCAGTGCTAACCCCAGGGTTTCTAGCACAGATACGCAGTATTTT. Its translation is CSANPRVSSTDTQYF.

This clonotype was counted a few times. The CDR3 sequence: CASSQIGKGDTEAFF. The CDR3 nucleotides read TGCGCCAGCAGCCAGATTGGGAAGGGGGACACTGAAGCTTTCTTT. The chain recombines TRBV4-1 with TRBJ1-1; D possibly corresponds to TRBD1 (6 bases). V dropped 3 bases and J dropped 3 bases, with 14 bases sitting between them. The CDR3 loop spans 15 amino acids. The V gene's germline CDR1 is MGHRA and CDR2 YSYEKL.

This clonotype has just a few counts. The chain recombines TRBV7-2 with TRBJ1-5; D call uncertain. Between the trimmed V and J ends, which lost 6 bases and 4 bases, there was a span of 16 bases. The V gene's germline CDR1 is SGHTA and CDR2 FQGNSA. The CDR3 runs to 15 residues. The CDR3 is CASSGREDGNQPQHF. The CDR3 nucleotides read TGTGCCAGCAGTGGACGAGAGGACGGGAATCAGCCCCAGCATTTT.

CDR3 DNA: TGTGCCAGCAGTGCCCGGACTTACAATGAGCAGTTCTTC. It encodes CASSARTYNEQFF. The chain recombines TRBV2 with TRBJ2-1; maybe TRBD2 (5 bases). V was shortened by 4 bases and J by 4 bases, with 8 bases between the two germline ends. The germline gives CDR1 SNHLY, CDR2 FYNNEI. The CDR3 has 13 amino acids.

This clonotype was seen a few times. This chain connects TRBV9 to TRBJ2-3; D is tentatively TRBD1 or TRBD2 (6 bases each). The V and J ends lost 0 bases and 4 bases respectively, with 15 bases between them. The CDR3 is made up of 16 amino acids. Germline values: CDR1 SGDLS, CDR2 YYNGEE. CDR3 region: CASSVGLGGRPDTQYF. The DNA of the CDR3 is TGTGCCAGCAGCGTAGGACTAGGGGGGAGACCAGATACGCAGTATTTT.

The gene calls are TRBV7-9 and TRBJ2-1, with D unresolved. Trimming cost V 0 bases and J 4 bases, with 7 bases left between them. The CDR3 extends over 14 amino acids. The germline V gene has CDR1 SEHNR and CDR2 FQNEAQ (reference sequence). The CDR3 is CASSLAARYNEQFF. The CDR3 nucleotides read TGTGCCAGCAGCTTAGCTGCACGGTACAATGAGCAGTTCTTC.

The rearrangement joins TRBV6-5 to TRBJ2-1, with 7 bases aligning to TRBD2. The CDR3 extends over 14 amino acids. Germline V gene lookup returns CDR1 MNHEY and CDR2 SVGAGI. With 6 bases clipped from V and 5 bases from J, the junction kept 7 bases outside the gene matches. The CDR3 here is CASSPGTNDNEQFF. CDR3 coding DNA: TGTGCCAGCAGCCCCGGGACTAATGACAATGAGCAGTTCTTC.

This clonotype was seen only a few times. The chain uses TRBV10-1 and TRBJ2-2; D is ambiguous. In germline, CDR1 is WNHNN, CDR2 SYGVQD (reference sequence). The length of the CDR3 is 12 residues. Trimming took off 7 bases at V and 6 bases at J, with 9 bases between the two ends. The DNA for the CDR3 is TGCGCCAGCAATACAACGGCCGGGGAGCTGTTTTTT. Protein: CASNTTAGELFF.

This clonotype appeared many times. CDR3 coding DNA: TGCGCCAGCAGCCAAGATCGGGCTAGCGGGAGGTTTGAGACCCAGTACTTC. Its protein is CASSQDRASGRFETQYF. The chain employs TRBV4-1 and TRBJ2-5; 11 nucleotides agree with TRBD2. The CDR3 totals 17 residues. The trim removed 0 bases at V and 5 bases at J, leaving 8 bases unmatched. The germline CDR1 and CDR2 sequences are MGHRA and YSYEKL.

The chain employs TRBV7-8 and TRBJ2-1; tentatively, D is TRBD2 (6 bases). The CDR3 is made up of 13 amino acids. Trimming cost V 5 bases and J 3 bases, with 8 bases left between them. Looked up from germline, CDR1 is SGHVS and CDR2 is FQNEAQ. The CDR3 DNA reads TGTGCCAGCAGCCAGGACTACTACAATGAGCAGTTCTTC. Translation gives CASSQDYYNEQFF.